This paragraph reports one TCR beta chain. This specimen belongs to a study of blood T cell repertoires in COVID-19. Study in general: Whether acute or convalescent, the COVID-19 samples came from the United States, Italy and Spain. The cDNA or gDNA used as material had been derived from T cells, B-cell-depleted T cells, or PBMCs.

Seattle patients were enrolled while actively infected and followed longitudinally. Germline CDR1 and CDR2: MNHEY and SMNVEV (reference sequence). Deletions cut 4 bases from V and 1 base from J, with 10 bases between. The CDR3 is made up of 14 amino acids. As originally analysed: Counts of nucleated cells, estimated from reference gene primer amplification, were obtained. Profiled with immunoSEQ multiplex PCR; TCRdb holds only in-frame clones, not every one. That table supplies the V and J calls and clone size; D and trimming were determined from the DNA. Of 150,000 or so clones listed, around 82% are singletons.

The chain is built from TRBV27 and TRBJ1-1; TRBD1 might be the D (6 bases). Sequencing was done on a sample of peripheral blood. The receptor's source is a man between 60 and 70 years old with COVID-19, enrolled during active disease. CDR3 residues: CASSSGTSNTEAFF. CDR3 DNA sequence: TGTGCCAGCAGTTCCGGGACATCGAACACTGAAGCTTTCTTT.